These 32 T cell receptor beta chains were sequenced from one sample in a study of T cells after yellow fever vaccination. In TCRdb, the 5' RACE reads were re-called with MiXCR into one record per CDR3 protein. The sample has over 65,000 distinct CDR3 sequences, about an eighth seen once; the top ten hold about 22%. The sample was CD8+ T cells not binding an NS4B(214-222) dextramer, sorted from PBMCs, taken about 20 days after the first yellow fever vaccination. Receptor source: a man between 18 and 35 years old who received the YFV17D yellow fever vaccine.

This clonotype was seen a handful of times. The rearrangement joins TRBV12-3 or TRBV12-4 to TRBJ2-6; D gene uncertain. Trimming took 10 bases from V and 1 from J, leaving 5 bases between them. The CDR3 runs 12 residues. This chain's CDR3 is CATRSGANVLTF. In nucleotides, the CDR3 is TGTGCCACCCGTTCTGGGGCCAACGTCCTGACTTTC.

This chain uses TRBV25-1 with TRBJ1-6; D is uncertain. The germline V gene has CDR1 MGHDK and CDR2 SYGVNS. Trimming took off 7 bases at V and 10 bases at J, with 14 bases between the two ends. The CDR3 extends over 13 amino acids. The CDR3 nucleotides read TGTGCCAGCACCCCGGGCGGGTGGTCACCCCTCCACTTT. It encodes CASTPGGWSPLHF.

This clonotype was counted between two and nine times. This chain connects TRBV7-9 to TRBJ2-5; 12 nucleotides align to TRBD2. CDR1 SEHNR and CDR2 FQNEAQ come from the germline V gene (reference sequence). The CDR3 loop spans 17 amino acids. V was clipped by 1 base and J by 0 bases; unmatched bases: 3. CDR3 protein: CASSLGTSGDNQETQYF. The CDR3 nucleotides are TGTGCCAGCAGCTTAGGGACTAGCGGGGACAACCAAGAGACCCAGTACTTC.

This clonotype was found many times. The chain recombines TRBV6-2 or TRBV6-3 with TRBJ2-3; 8 nucleotides match TRBD2. CDR3 length: 14 residues. CDR1 is MNHEY, CDR2 SVGEGT, per germline. V gave up 5 bases and J gave up 6 bases; unmatched junction bases: 7. CDR3 loop: CASSPGLATDTQYF. The CDR3 DNA reads TGTGCCAGCAGTCCCGGACTAGCAACCGATACGCAGTATTTT.

The chain couples TRBV12-3 or TRBV12-4 to TRBJ2-2, with TRBD1 matching 9 bases. V lost 9 bases, J lost 3 bases, and 5 bases stayed unmatched. The CDR3 loop spans 14 amino acids. CDR3 loop: CASRNRGHTGELFF. The CDR3, as DNA: TGTGCCAGTAGGAACAGGGGGCACACCGGGGAGCTGTTTTTT.

A few counts support this clonotype. The V call is TRBV20-1, the J call TRBJ2-7; D ambiguous. The CDR3 covers 10 residues. Per the germline V gene, CDR1 is DFQATT and CDR2 is SNEGSKA (reference sequence). Trimming cost V 6 bases and J 3 bases, with 6 bases left between them. The CDR3, as DNA: TGCAGTGCCCTGCTCTACGAGCAGTACTTC. Encoded protein: CSALLYEQYF.

This clonotype appeared a few times. The CDR3 loop is CASSQGLAGAADTQYF. The CDR3 DNA follows: TGTGCCAGCAGTCAAGGACTAGCGGGGGCGGCAGATACGCAGTATTTT. The chain employs TRBV7-3 and TRBJ2-3; TRBD2 matches 13 bases. CDR1 and CDR2 (germline): SGHTA, FQGTGA. Losses at the gene ends were 6 bases for V and 4 bases for J; bases not matched to a gene: 7. The CDR3 has 16 residues. Variable domain in full (rest from reference TRBV7-3 and TRBJ2-3): GAGVSQTPSNKVTEKGKYVELRCDPISGHTALYWYRQSLGQGPEFLIYFQGTGAADDSGLPNDRFFAVRPEGSVSTLKIQRTERGDSAVYLCASSQGLAGAADTQYFGPGTRLTVL.

This sequence joins TRBV11-1 and TRBJ2-7, with 8 bases aligning to TRBD2. Germline V gives CDR1 SGHAT, CDR2 FQDESV (reference sequence). CDR3 length: 15 residues. J gave up 4 bases and V 0 bases, and 5 bases lay outside the gene matches. CDR3 loop: CASSLARGVPYEQYF. The DNA for the CDR3 is TGTGCCAGCAGCTTAGCGCGGGGGGTTCCGTACGAGCAGTACTTC.

This clonotype was found a few times. J is TRBJ2-5 and V is TRBV9; 10 bases fit TRBD2. This CDR3 has 17 residues. The germline V gene has CDR1 SGDLS and CDR2 YYNGEE. The J segment lost 4 bases and the V segment lost 1 base, leaving 10 bases of the junction unmatched. In nucleotides, the CDR3 is TGTGCCAGCAGCGTATTCGAGCGGGGGGGCCATGGAGAGACCCAGTACTTC. Translation gives CASSVFERGGHGETQYF. The variable domain in full, completed from reference TRBV9 and TRBJ2-5, reads DSGVTQTPKHLITATGQRVTLRCSPRSGDLSVYWYQQSLDQGLQFLIQYYNGEERAKGNILERFSAQQFPDLHSELNLSSLELGDSALYFCASSVFERGGHGETQYFGPGTRLLVL.

This clonotype has only a few counts. The chain carries TRBV6-2 or TRBV6-3 and TRBJ1-1; D is ambiguous. V was pared by 5 bases and J by 2 bases, with 6 bases between. From germline, CDR1 is MNHEY and CDR2 SVGEGT. The CDR3 totals 12 residues. In DNA form, the CDR3 reads TGTGCCAGCAGTCGGACTAACACTGAAGCTTTCTTT. Translating it yields CASSRTNTEAFF.

The chain links TRBV20-1 to TRBJ2-7; D might be TRBD1 (7 bases). Deletions cut 1 base from V and 4 bases from J, with 14 bases between. CDR1 DFQATT and CDR2 SNEGSKA come from the germline V gene (reference sequence). The CDR3 spans 14 residues. The CDR3 sequence: CSARGQGGLYEQYF. DNA for the CDR3: TGCAGTGCTAGAGGGCAGGGGGGTCTGTACGAGCAGTACTTC.

This clonotype came up a few times. The CDR3 is CASGTQGSNTGELFF. The DNA of the CDR3 is TGCGCCAGCGGCACACAGGGCTCGAACACCGGGGAGCTGTTTTTT. The rearrangement uses TRBV4-3 and TRBJ2-2; maybe TRBD1 (6 bases). CDR3 size: 15 residues. V was shortened by 8 bases and J by 0 bases, with 13 bases between the two germline ends. Germline CDR1 and CDR2: LGHNA and YSLEER.

By share of the sample, this clonotype is medium-sized. The chain carries TRBV25-1 and TRBJ1-6; no firm D call. The CDR3 is 15 residues long. Trimming pared 2 bases from V and 1 base from J, leaving 6 bases between. Germline V gene lookup returns CDR1 MGHDK and CDR2 SYGVNS. The CDR3 region is CASSEKDSYNSPLHF. DNA for the CDR3: TGTGCCAGCAGTGAAAAGGATTCCTATAATTCACCCCTCCACTTT. The full variable domain, in which reference TRBV25-1 and TRBJ1-6 provide the parts outside the CDR3, is EADIYQTPRYLVIGTGKKITLECSQTMGHDKMYWYQQDPGMELHLIHYSYGVNSTEKGDLSSESTVSRIRTEHFPLTLESARPSHTSQYLCASSEKDSYNSPLHFGNGTRLTVT.

There are a few counts of this clonotype. The chain recombines TRBV20-1 with TRBJ2-2; no firm D call. In germline, CDR1 is DFQATT, CDR2 SNEGSKA (reference sequence). Trimming cost V 0 bases and J 6 bases, with 14 bases left between them. This CDR3 comprises 15 residues. CDR3 coding DNA: TGCAGTGCTAGAGATCTGGAATCAAAGGCCGGGGAGCTGTTTTTT. The encoded protein is CSARDLESKAGELFF.

The chain is built from TRBV9 and TRBJ1-6; D is uncertain. Looked up from germline, CDR1 is SGDLS and CDR2 is YYNGEE. V gave up 4 bases and J gave up 1 base, with 9 bases separating them. CDR3 length equals 15 residues. CDR3 region: CASSPAGSYNSPLHF. The CDR3, as DNA: TGTGCCAGCAGCCCCGCGGGGTCCTATAATTCACCCCTCCACTTT.

The CDR3 loop reads CAAWDRGWTSMSETQYF. For the CDR3, the DNA is TGTGCCGCCTGGGACAGGGGCTGGACTAGCATGTCGGAGACCCAGTACTTC. This chain links TRBV24-1 with TRBJ2-5, with 10 bases identical to TRBD1. This CDR3 spans 17 amino acids. Germline V gene lookup returns CDR1 KGHDR and CDR2 SFDVKD. The V gene end was trimmed by 12 bases and the J gene end by 5 bases; junction bases not matched to a gene: 20.

This clonotype has only a few counts. The chain employs TRBV7-2 and TRBJ1-1, with TRBD1 as a possible D gene (5 bases). This CDR3 contains 15 residues. Germline assignment: CDR1 SGHTA and CDR2 FQGNSA. V was shortened by 7 bases and J by 4 bases, with 19 bases between the two germline ends. The CDR3, as DNA: TGTGCCAGCAACCCGCACGAGGGGAGCGGCACTGAAGCTTTCTTT. It translates to CASNPHEGSGTEAFF.

Only a few counts were recorded for this clonotype. V gene TRBV7-9 combines with J gene TRBJ1-2; possibly TRBD1 for D (6 bases). The CDR3 runs 12 residues. Germline CDR1 SEHNR, CDR2 FQNEAQ (reference sequence). V lost 1 base and J 12 bases, leaving 12 bases between the germline ends. CDR3 DNA sequence: TGTGCCAGCAGCTTAGGGGGCAGGGACAACACCTTC. Amino acids: CASSLGGRDNTF.

This clonotype was counted between two and nine times. The rearrangement links TRBV5-1 to TRBJ1-4; tentative D call: TRBD1 (6 bases). Per the germline V gene, CDR1 is SGHRS and CDR2 is YFSETQ. Trimming pared 0 bases from V and 5 bases from J, leaving 11 bases between. The CDR3 contains 15 residues. This CDR3 reads CASSLGDNENEKLFF. CDR3 sequence (DNA): TGCGCCAGCAGCTTGGGGGACAACGAAAATGAAAAACTGTTTTTT. Together with reference TRBV5-1 and TRBJ1-4, the CDR3 gives the full variable domain: KAGVTQTPRYLIKTRGQQVTLSCSPISGHRSVSWYQQTPGQGLQFLFEYFSETQRNKGNFPGRFSGRQFSNSRSEMNVSTLELGDSALYLCASSLGDNENEKLFFGSGTQLSVL.

The chain is built from TRBV2 and TRBJ2-3; possible D gene TRBD2, 6 bases. The CDR3 consists of 14 residues. Germline CDR1 reads SNHLY; CDR2 reads FYNNEI. The V end lost 8 bases, the J end lost 2 bases, and 14 bases lay between the germline ends. The CDR3 DNA reads TGTGCCAGCCGAACTGGGGGGATCACAGATACGCAGTATTTT. It yields the protein CASRTGGITDTQYF.

This clonotype has more than one count but fewer than ten. In DNA form, the CDR3 reads TGCAGCGTTGAAGATAGAGTCGGAGGGGGCTACACCTTC. It translates to CSVEDRVGGGYTF. This chain links TRBV29-1 with TRBJ1-2; D not resolved. There are 13 residues in the CDR3. V was shortened by 0 bases and J by 8 bases, with 13 bases between the two germline ends. In germline, CDR1 is SQVTM, CDR2 ANQGSEA.

This clonotype came up a few times. The CDR3 nucleotides are TGTGCCAGCAGCGTCACAGGGCCACCTTACAATGAGCAGTTCTTC. Translating it yields CASSVTGPPYNEQFF. This chain connects TRBV7-9 to TRBJ2-1, with a possible D match to TRBD1 (6 bases). Per the germline V gene, CDR1 is SEHNR and CDR2 is FQNEAQ (reference sequence). The ends were cut back, 5 bases at V and 4 bases at J, with 15 bases in the middle. The CDR3 covers 15 residues.

This clonotype was recorded a few times. The CDR3 DNA is TGCGCCAGCAGCCAAGATCTAGCAGTTTCTGGCTATGGCTACACCTTC. Translated: CASSQDLAVSGYGYTF. The V gene is TRBV4-3, the J gene TRBJ1-2; D not certain. This CDR3 is built from 16 residues. V was clipped by 0 bases and J by 4 bases, with 15 bases between them. Germline lookup yields CDR1 LGHNA and CDR2 YSLEER.

This clonotype has more than one count but fewer than ten. The chain is built from TRBV27 and TRBJ2-2; the D is unclear. CDR1 is MNHEY, CDR2 SMNVEV, per germline (reference sequence). The CDR3 is made up of 13 amino acids. The V and J ends lost 8 bases and 2 bases respectively, with 9 bases between them. This CDR3 is CASSGVNTGELFF. In DNA form, the CDR3 reads TGTGCCAGCTCGGGTGTTAACACCGGGGAGCTGTTTTTT.

This rearrangement joins TRBV6-2 or TRBV6-3 to TRBJ2-5, with D perhaps matching TRBD1 or TRBD2 (5 bases each). The CDR3 contains 14 residues. Deletions cut 4 bases from V and 2 bases from J, with 11 bases between. Germline V lookup: CDR1 MNHEY, CDR2 SVGEGT. The CDR3 protein is CASSFEGRQETQYF. CDR3 in DNA: TGTGCCAGCAGTTTTGAGGGGAGACAAGAGACCCAGTACTTC.

This clonotype was picked up a small number of times. The V and J genes are TRBV6-5 and TRBJ2-5; no reliable D call. Germline loops: CDR1 MNHEY, CDR2 SVGAGI. Trimming removed 2 bases from V and 2 bases from J, with 9 bases in between. The CDR3 runs 14 residues. CDR3 nucleotides: TGTGCCAGCAGTTACCTAGGACCTCAAGAGACCCAGTACTTC. Protein: CASSYLGPQETQYF.

This clonotype was detected a few times. The rearrangement uses TRBV29-1 and TRBJ2-5, with no clear D. The germline CDR1 and CDR2 sequences are SQVTM and ANQGSEA. The V end was cut by 3 bases, the J end by 4 bases, with 6 bases between. The CDR3 consists of 11 residues. The CDR3 region is CSVEPGETQYF. Written as DNA, the CDR3 is TGCAGCGTTGAGCCGGGAGAGACCCAGTACTTC.

This clonotype was detected a few times. The chain recombines TRBV11-1 with TRBJ2-1, with D perhaps being TRBD1 or TRBD2 (6 bases each). The CDR3 covers 15 residues. The germline V gene encodes CDR1 SGHAT and CDR2 FQDESV (reference sequence). V was cut by 1 base and J by 4 bases, with 11 bases left in between. This CDR3 reads CASSLGGGQYNEQFF. The CDR3, as DNA: TGTGCCAGCAGCTTAGGAGGGGGGCAATACAATGAGCAGTTCTTC.

There are a few counts of this clonotype. The V call is TRBV5-1, the J call TRBJ2-3; no firm D call. This CDR3 contains 13 residues. CDR1 and CDR2 (germline): SGHRS, YFSETQ. Trimming took off 0 bases at V and 5 bases at J, with 7 bases between the two ends. The CDR3 sequence: CASSLVYRDTQYF. The CDR3 bases are TGCGCCAGCAGCTTGGTTTACAGAGATACGCAGTATTTT.

The V and J genes are TRBV6-2 or TRBV6-3 and TRBJ2-2; D might be TRBD1 or TRBD2, each matching 5 bases. CDR1 is MNHEY and CDR2 is SVGEGT in the germline V gene. The CDR3 consists of 13 residues. V gave up 8 bases and J gave up 6 bases, with 13 bases separating them. CDR3 protein: CASGTAGSGELFF. CDR3 coding DNA: TGTGCCAGCGGGACCGCAGGGTCCGGGGAGCTGTTTTTT.

This clonotype has just a few counts. This rearrangement joins TRBV6-4 to TRBJ2-1; 16 bases are shared with TRBD2. Germline CDR1 is MRHNA and CDR2 is SNTAGT. This CDR3 has 16 residues. V lost 3 bases to trimming and J lost 6 bases; unmatched junction nucleotides: 2. The CDR3 region has the DNA TGTGCCAGCAGTGATGGGACTAGCGGGGGGGCCAATGAGCAGTTCTTC. This sequence encodes CASSDGTSGGANEQFF.

The CDR3 nucleotides are TGTGCCAGCAGTTTCTGGGGGGGACTTTCGGACAATGAGCAGTTCTTC. As protein: CASSFWGGLSDNEQFF. The rearrangement uses TRBV12-3 or TRBV12-4 and TRBJ2-1, with 7 bases aligning to TRBD2. V trimming: 3 bases; J trimming: 5 bases; junction bases outside the gene matches: 10. This CDR3 has 16 residues.